The sequence of this T cell receptor beta chain was determined in a study of control samples from healthy donors and cancer patients. Assay used: immunoSEQ multiplex PCR; TCRdb lists only in-frame clones, some missing. This sample carries tens of thousands of clones, 93% of them seen once, and the ten largest clones take over 1%. The V gene lost 0 bases and the J gene lost 0 bases, with 8 bases spanning the gap. CDR1 is ENHRY, CDR2 SYGVKD, per germline. The CDR3 length is 15 residues. The chain is built from TRBV10-3 and TRBJ1-1; D is uncertain. Sequencing was performed on PBMCs. The sequence was obtained from a woman in her 40s with lung cancer. CDR3 sequence (DNA): TGTGCCATCAGTGAGTCGGGGAAGATGAACACTGAAGCTTTCTTT. Residues: CAISESGKMNTEAFF.